These 28 T cell receptor beta chains were sequenced from one sample in a study of low-dose radiotherapy and immunotherapy resistance in tumors. cDNA synthesis used a TRAV/TRBV-specific primer set for both chains. TCRs underwent roughly 19 PCR cycles of amplification with a constant-region primer and V-primer adapter. TCRdb reprocessed the reads via MiXCR and lists one record per CDR3 protein. The sample includes tens of thousands of distinct CDR3 sequences, around 31% of them seen just once. The time point denotes: before trial treatment. The starting material was PBMCs, obtained before treatment. The receptors originated from a female donor with ovarian cancer.

The rearrangement uses TRBV27 and TRBJ1-1, with 8 bases fitting TRBD1. V lost 5 bases to trimming and J lost 1 base; unmatched junction nucleotides: 9. Germline-derived CDR1 and CDR2 are MNHEY and SMNVEV (reference sequence). This CDR3 has 16 residues. CDR3 coding DNA: TGTGCCAGCAGTACCGGACAGGGAATTAGGAACACTGAAGCTTTCTTT. It encodes CASSTGQGIRNTEAFF.

Ten or more counts support this clonotype. This sequence joins TRBV12-3 or TRBV12-4 and TRBJ1-2, with D maybe TRBD1 (5 bases). The CDR3 loop spans 14 amino acids. Trimming stripped 1 base from V and 2 bases from J, with 8 bases between. The CDR3 DNA follows: TGTGCCAGCAGTTTAGTTGCAGGGAACTATGGCTACACCTTC. This sequence encodes CASSLVAGNYGYTF.

This clonotype has ten or more counts. This chain connects TRBV20-1 to TRBJ1-5; 9 bases map to TRBD1. In germline, CDR1 is DFQATT, CDR2 SNEGSKA (reference sequence). The junction had 3 bases not matched to a gene; V was cut back by 0 bases and J by 0 bases. This CDR3 has 16 residues. CDR3 sequence: CSARDGTGTSNQPQHF. The CDR3 bases are TGCAGTGCTAGAGATGGGACAGGGACTAGCAATCAGCCCCAGCATTTT.

This clonotype was observed at least ten times. This chain links TRBV5-1 with TRBJ1-1, with a possible D match to TRBD1 (5 bases). V was pared by 0 bases and J by 1 base, with 10 bases between. The CDR3 loop spans 15 amino acids. Germline V gene lookup returns CDR1 SGHRS and CDR2 YFSETQ. CDR3 amino acids: CASSLDGASNTEAFF. The CDR3 DNA reads as TGCGCCAGCAGCTTGGATGGGGCCTCGAACACTGAAGCTTTCTTT. The entire variable domain, with the rest obtained from reference TRBV5-1 and TRBJ1-1, is as follows: KAGVTQTPRYLIKTRGQQVTLSCSPISGHRSVSWYQQTPGQGLQFLFEYFSETQRNKGNFPGRFSGRQFSNSRSEMNVSTLELGDSALYLCASSLDGASNTEAFFGQGTRLTVV.

This clonotype was counted at least ten times. V usage is TRBV7-2 and J usage is TRBJ2-5; 10 nucleotides align to TRBD2. Trimming at V came to 5 bases and at J to 6 bases, leaving 12 bases not matched to a gene. Germline values: CDR1 SGHTA, CDR2 FQGNSA. The CDR3 length is 16 residues. This chain's CDR3 is CASSPGASGGRKTQYF. DNA of the CDR3: TGTGCCAGCAGCCCGGGAGCTAGCGGGGGCCGAAAGACCCAGTACTTC.

The table lists this clonotype with a count of one. The rearrangement links TRBV14 to TRBJ1-6, with a tentative D call TRBD1 (5 bases). The CDR3 has 13 residues. Per the germline V gene, CDR1 is SGHDN and CDR2 is FVKESK. The V end was cut by 2 bases, the J end by 10 bases, with 9 bases between. The CDR3 reads CASSQFRESPLHF. For the CDR3, the DNA is TGTGCCAGCAGCCAATTCAGGGAGTCACCCCTCCACTTT.

This clonotype was found many times. This sequence joins TRBV7-9 and TRBJ2-1; 7 positions match TRBD2. V trimming: 1 base; J trimming: 2 bases; junction bases outside the gene matches: 2. Germline V gene sequence: CDR1 SEHNR, CDR2 FQNEAQ (reference sequence). The length of the CDR3 is 15 residues. In DNA, the CDR3 is TGTGCCAGCAGCTTAGGGGCGGGAGCCTACAATGAGCAGTTCTTC. Amino acids: CASSLGAGAYNEQFF.

By share of the sample, this clonotype is medium-sized (0.01 to 0.1%). The rearrangement joins TRBV28 to TRBJ2-3, with 7 bases that match TRBD1. V shed 6 bases and J 4 bases; nucleotides not matched to a gene: 7. The CDR3 spans 14 residues. CDR1 is MDHEN and CDR2 is SYDVKM in the germline V gene. In nucleotides, the CDR3 is TGTGCCAGCAGCCTGGACAGGAACGCAGATACGCAGTATTTT. Translation gives CASSLDRNADTQYF. The full variable domain, in which reference TRBV28 and TRBJ2-3 provide the parts outside the CDR3, is DVKVTQSSRYLVKRTGEKVFLECVQDMDHENMFWYRQDPGLGLRLIYFSYDVKMKEKGDIPEGYSVSREKKERFSLILESASTNQTSMYLCASSLDRNADTQYFGPGTRLTVL.

This clonotype was seen repeatedly, ten times or more. V gene TRBV5-6 combines with J gene TRBJ2-5, with unresolved D. The CDR3 is made up of 13 amino acids. Germline CDR1 reads SGHDT; CDR2 reads YYEEEE. Trimming cost V 2 bases and J 5 bases, with 10 bases left between them. Written as DNA, the CDR3 is TGTGCCAGCAGCTTCCCTGTGGAGGAGACCCAGTACTTC. Protein product: CASSFPVEETQYF.

The chain carries TRBV30 and TRBJ1-5, with D tentatively TRBD1 (5 bases). Trimming stripped 6 bases from V and 2 bases from J, with 14 bases between. The CDR3 sequence is 14 residues long. The germline gives CDR1 GTSNPN, CDR2 SVGIG (reference sequence). CDR3 amino acids: CACQIQGGNQPQHF. The CDR3 bases are TGTGCCTGTCAAATCCAGGGAGGCAATCAGCCCCAGCATTTT. The variable domain in full, with the rest retrieved from reference TRBV30 and TRBJ1-5, is SQTIHQWPATLVQPVGSPLSLECTVEGTSNPNLYWYRQAAGRGLQLLFYSVGIGQISSEVPQNLSASRPQDRQFILSSKKLLLSDSGFYLCACQIQGGNQPQHFGDGTRLSIL.

J is TRBJ1-6 and V is TRBV25-1; 9 positions match TRBD1. Germline-derived CDR1 and CDR2 are MGHDK and SYGVNS. The V gene end was trimmed by 6 bases and the J gene end by 3 bases; junction bases not matched to a gene: 6. CDR3 length equals 16 residues. The CDR3 nucleotides are TGTGCCAGCAGGAGTGGGGACAGGGTCTATAATTCACCCCTCCACTTT. Translation: CASRSGDRVYNSPLHF.

About this clonotype itself: A far larger clone is only one base removed, so a read error is likely. This chain connects TRBV2 to TRBJ2-7; 11 bases line up with TRBD1. This CDR3 is 14 amino acids long. Germline V gives CDR1 SNHLY, CDR2 FYNNEI. Germline trimming cut 3 bases from V and 5 bases from J; bases unmatched to any gene: 3. For the CDR3, the DNA is TGTGCCAGCAGTGAGGGGACAGGGGGAAACGAGCAGTACTTC. Encoded protein: CASSEGTGGNEQYF.

The genes are TRBV5-1 and TRBJ2-1, with 12 positions matching TRBD2. The ends lost 4 bases at V and 1 base at J; junction bases unmatched: 3. CDR1 is SGHRS, CDR2 YFSETQ, per germline. The length of the CDR3 is 16 residues. CDR3 protein: CASSGGLAGSYNEQFF. As DNA, the CDR3 is TGCGCCAGCAGCGGGGGACTAGCGGGTTCCTACAATGAGCAGTTCTTC.

J is TRBJ2-1 and V is TRBV7-2; D is uncertain. V was cut by 1 base and J by 4 bases, with 11 bases left in between. This CDR3 is built from 15 residues. Germline lookup yields CDR1 SGHTA and CDR2 FQGNSA. The CDR3 nucleotides read TGTGCCAGCAGCTTAGTTCCGCGGAAGTACAATGAGCAGTTCTTC. Translating it yields CASSLVPRKYNEQFF.

This clonotype was detected many times. One end of the junction fails to match germline, which may point to a read error. The CDR3 region has the DNA TGCGCCAGCAGCCAGACCTACAGTGAGCAGTTCTTC. Its translation: CASSQTYSEQFF. The chain joins TRBV4-1 to TRBJ2-1, with D unclear. Germline assignment: CDR1 MGHRA and CDR2 YSYEKL. The CDR3 totals 12 residues.

This clonotype was observed at least ten times. V is TRBV11-3 and J is TRBJ2-2; tentative D call: TRBD2 (5 bases). The CDR3 has 15 amino acids. V shed 5 bases and J shed 2 bases, with 12 bases lying between them. Germline V gene sequence: CDR1 SGHNT, CDR2 YENEEA. The CDR3, as DNA: TGTGCCAGCAGCCCTCCGGGATACAACACCGGGGAGCTGTTTTTT. This encodes CASSPPGYNTGELFF.

The chain combines TRBV11-2 with TRBJ1-4, with 7 bases lining up with TRBD1. Germline V gives CDR1 SGHAT, CDR2 FQNNGV. V shed 5 bases, J shed 3 bases, and the junction held 12 bases outside the gene matches. There are 17 residues in the CDR3. CDR3 in DNA: TGTGCCAGCAGCCCCCGGACAGGACGTCTACCTAATGAAAAACTGTTTTTT. Amino acid sequence: CASSPRTGRLPNEKLFF.

This clonotype has a count of ten or more. The V and J genes are TRBV7-3 and TRBJ1-2; a weak D match, TRBD1 (6 bases). Trimming left V 1 base short and J 1 base short, with 19 bases between. Germline V lookup: CDR1 SGHTA, CDR2 FQGTGA. This CDR3 region has 18 residues. The CDR3 DNA sequence: TGTGCCAGCAGCTTAAACCCTACAGGGCCGGGGGGTAACTATGGCTACACCTTC. As protein: CASSLNPTGPGGNYGYTF.

This clonotype was picked up many times. V usage is TRBV20-1 and J usage is TRBJ2-7; the match to TRBD1 covers 7 bases. This CDR3 region has 14 residues. Looked up from germline, CDR1 is DFQATT and CDR2 is SNEGSKA (reference sequence). J lost 4 bases, V lost 1 base, and 7 bases had no gene match. CDR3 DNA sequence: TGCAGTGCTAGAGGGGCAGGGGGAACGTACGAGCAGTACTTC. Protein: CSARGAGGTYEQYF.

This clonotype was seen ten or more times. The CDR3 DNA follows: TGTGCCAGCAGGAGGGGGGTAATCACCGGGGAGCTGTTTTTT. Amino acids: CASRRGVITGELFF. The chain has TRBV2 and TRBJ2-2; D may be TRBD1 or TRBD2 (6 bases each). V was pared by 6 bases and J by 4 bases, with 12 bases between. This CDR3 has 14 residues. Germline assignment: CDR1 SNHLY and CDR2 FYNNEI.

V and J are TRBV5-6 and TRBJ1-1, with 10 bases identical to TRBD1. Per the germline V gene, CDR1 is SGHDT and CDR2 is YYEEEE. This CDR3 region has 14 residues. The V gene end was trimmed by 4 bases and the J gene end by 4 bases; junction bases not matched to a gene: 4. CDR3 in DNA: TGTGCCAGCAGCGGGGGGACAGGGGCCACTGAAGCTTTCTTT. It codes for CASSGGTGATEAFF. Together with reference TRBV5-6 and TRBJ1-1, the CDR3 gives the full variable domain: DAGVTQSPTHLIKTRGQQVTLRCSPKSGHDTVSWYQQALGQGPQFIFQYYEEEERQRGNFPDRFSGHQFPNYSSELNVNALLLGDSALYLCASSGGTGATEAFFGQGTRLTVV.

For this clonotype: At one end, the junction sequence differs from germline, possibly due to a read error. J is TRBJ2-5 and V is TRBV5-5; D is unresolved. In germline, CDR1 is SGHKS, CDR2 YYEKEE (reference sequence). This CDR3 spans 11 amino acids. In nucleotides, the CDR3 is TGTGCCAACAGCCCAAAAGAGACCCGGTACTTC. Translated: CANSPKETRYF.

This clonotype was observed at least ten times. The chain uses TRBV7-2 and TRBJ1-2, with 7 bases matching TRBD1. Germline values: CDR1 SGHTA, CDR2 FQGNSA. The CDR3 extends over 13 amino acids. The V segment lost 1 base and the J segment 10 bases; nucleotides outside the gene matches: 6. The CDR3 loop is CASSLDSRGDYTF. The DNA for the CDR3 is TGTGCCAGCAGCTTAGACTCCAGGGGGGACTACACCTTC.

With respect to this clonotype: This likely traces to a read error, being one base from a far larger clone. The rearrangement links TRBV5-1 to TRBJ2-1, with 9 bases matching TRBD1. Germline CDR1 SGHRS, CDR2 YFSETQ. With 4 bases clipped from V and 10 bases from J, the junction kept 6 bases outside the gene matches. The CDR3 sequence is 13 residues long. CDR3 region: CASSEDRGSEQFF. The CDR3 region has the DNA TGCGCCAGCAGCGAGGACAGGGGATCCGAGCAGTTCTTC.

This clonotype was observed a handful of times. The rearrangement joins TRBV30 to TRBJ2-2; D tentatively reads TRBD1 or TRBD2 (5 bases each). This CDR3 has 17 amino acids. Trimming removed 4 bases at V and 1 base at J, with 19 bases between. CDR1 is GTSNPN, CDR2 SVGIG, per germline (reference sequence). CDR3 sequence (DNA): TGTGCCTGGACCGCGCGAGGGGCGAGTATGAACACCGGGGAGCTGTTTTTT. Protein: CAWTARGASMNTGELFF.

This clonotype was seen at least ten times. The chain has TRBV6-2 or TRBV6-3 and TRBJ2-7; D not certain. CDR1 and CDR2 (germline): MNHEY, SVGEGT. Trimming removed 8 bases from V and 1 base from J, with 12 bases in between. The CDR3 totals 13 residues. The CDR3 DNA follows: TGTGCCAGCGGAGAGAGGTTGTCCTACGAGCAGTACTTC. This encodes CASGERLSYEQYF.

This clonotype was seen many times. The germline gene is not matched at one end of the junction; a read error may be the cause. The chain uses TRBV7-7 and TRBJ2-1, with 9 bases fitting TRBD1. The CDR3 length is 15 residues. Germline CDR1 reads SSHAT; CDR2 reads FNYEAQ (reference sequence). CDR3: CASSYDRGSYNEQFF. As DNA, the CDR3 is TGTGCTAGCAGCTACGACAGGGGGTCCTACAATGAGCAGTTCTTC.

The rearrangement links TRBV11-2 to TRBJ1-1, with 7 bases matching TRBD1. Per germline, CDR1 SGHAT and CDR2 FQNNGV. CDR3 length: 15 residues. After removal of 5 bases from V and 5 bases from J, the junction contained 11 bases not matched to a gene. The CDR3 region has the DNA TGTGCCAGCAGCCCTCGACAGGGCAGGAAGACTGAAGCTTTCTTT. Its protein is CASSPRQGRKTEAFF.